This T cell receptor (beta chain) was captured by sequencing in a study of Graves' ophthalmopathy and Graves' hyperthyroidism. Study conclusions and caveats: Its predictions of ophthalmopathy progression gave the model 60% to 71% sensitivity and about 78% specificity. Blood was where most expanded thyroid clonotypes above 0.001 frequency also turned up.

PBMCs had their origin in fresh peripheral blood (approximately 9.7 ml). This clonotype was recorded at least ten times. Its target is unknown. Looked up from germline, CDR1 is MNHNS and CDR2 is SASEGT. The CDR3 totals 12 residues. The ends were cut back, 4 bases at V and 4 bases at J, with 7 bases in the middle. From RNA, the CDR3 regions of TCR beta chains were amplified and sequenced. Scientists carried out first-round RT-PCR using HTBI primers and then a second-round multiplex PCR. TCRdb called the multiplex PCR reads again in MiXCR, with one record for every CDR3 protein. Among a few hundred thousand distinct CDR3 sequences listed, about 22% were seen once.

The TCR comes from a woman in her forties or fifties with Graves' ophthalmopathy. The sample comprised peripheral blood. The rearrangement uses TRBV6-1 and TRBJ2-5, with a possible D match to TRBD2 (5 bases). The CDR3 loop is CASSAGRETQYF. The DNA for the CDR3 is TGTGCCAGCAGTGCGGGGAGAGAGACCCAGTACTTC.